This TCR beta chain was identified during a study of shared clonotypes between healthy human individuals (TCRdb year 2020). Turning to the overall study: The cohort included a few men and two women between 18 and 49 years of age. For each donor, three plates each were used for CD4 naive and CD4 memory, two plates were used for CD8 naive, and one plate was used for CD8 memory. The study deeply sequenced blood TCR repertoires of five healthy adults to estimate repertoire size and the extent of clonotype sharing between individuals. To increase sequencing depth and limit assay-specific biases, TCR repertoire library preparation and sequencing were carried out by different laboratories using diverse techniques. Each donor's leukapheresis produced roughly between roughly 0.9 and 9 billion PBMCs. What the work shows at the level of the full study, not this receptor alone: Naive subsets generally had larger estimated clonotype richness than memory subsets did. Clonotypes shared by all four sorted-subset donors showed higher generation probabilities than non-shared clonotypes. Approximately 4.8% of naive CD4, 3.5% of naive CD8, roughly 2.5% of memory CD4, and about 0.4% of memory CD8 clonotypes were shared across several donors. Based on pairwise subsampling, the degree of clonotype sharing among donors was expected to be affected by sequencing depth. Rarefaction of sorted-subset datasets indicated incomplete sequencing despite the large sequencing depth. Sampling was limited to blood, and TCR repertoires in tissue likely differ from TCR repertoires in blood. Because the study included only a small number of donors, the genetic and exposure-history diversity represented was limited.

This clone was seen only a few times. This receptor's antigen is unknown. Base-call qualities are not available, and no considerably larger clone is one nucleotide away. Using the deep immunoSEQ assay, multiplex PCR amplified TCR CDR3 regions from genomic DNA. Extracted genomic DNA from each cell subset was spread evenly across all wells of several immunoSEQ 96-well plates, with each plate serving as a replicate. For sorted subsets, approximately 190 ng genomic DNA, equal to 30,000 to 35,000 T cell genomes, was loaded into each replicate PCR. Purified libraries were measured with a Qubit 3.0 fluorometer, size-checked on a Bioanalyzer 2100, and measured again with the KAPA Library Quantification kit. A separate single-read 150-cycle Illumina NextSeq 550 flow cell was used to sequence each immunoSEQ 96-well plate. The study's own analysis went as follows. Because only junctional sequences without quality scores were contained in the immunoSEQ output, filtering matching that applied to full-length reads could not be performed. To assign V/J genes and CDR3, sequences were annotated using PyIR, a Python wrapper for IgBLAST v1.9, with IMGT germline references. Any read was removed if the V/J assignment was weak (E-value above 1e-6), the CDR3 was missing, or the read contained stop codons, out-of-frame junctions, or ambiguous translated residues. V3J clonotypes were defined by identical inferred V gene, J gene, and CDR3 amino acid sequence. Percentage overlap between repertoires was calculated by dividing the number of shared unique clonotypes by the size of the smaller repertoire. Repertoire richness was assessed with RTK rarefaction, the Chao1 estimator, and Recon v2.1 estimates of unobserved clonotypes. Generation probabilities for all TCRbeta clonotypes obtained by the gDNA method from a handful of donors were computed using OLGA. TCRdb provides this immuneACCESS table in a form limited to in-frame rearrangements. Some clones are lacking; in checked studies, under half of them reflect an unresolved V gene, and why the rest are absent is not known. V and J calls and clone size come straight from that table; D and trimming were deduced from the DNA. In all, the sample holds approximately 2.5 million clones, and 93% of those were seen once. About 0.38% of the sample is held by the ten biggest clonotypes.

The donors were healthy, HIV-negative adults with no recently reported acute infections or vaccinations. All donors were Caucasian adults living in Nashville, Tennessee, USA. CD4+ T cells were enriched by magnetic negative selection, after which naive cells were positively selected on CD45RA and the negative fraction was taken as the memory subset. After blood collection by leukapheresis, PBMCs were isolated using Ficoll-Histopaque density gradient centrifugation and then cryopreserved in the vapor phase of liquid nitrogen. Purity and quantity of every magnetically sorted T cell population were checked by analytical flow cytometry. Genomic DNA was isolated from every sorted fraction and measured by UV absorbance on a Nanodrop 2000c. V is clipped by 5 bases and J by 11 bases, and the sequence between their germline boundaries is 21 bases long. The cysteine opens and the phenylalanine closes a CDR3 of 14 amino acids. Just the 42-base CDR3 DNA is kept, in frame starting at base 1. CDR1 and CDR2 (ENHRY, SYGVKD) derive from the germline V gene.

The clonotype was recovered from a man in his late teens or twenties in good health. Some clones in this sample may be carry-over from other donors' samples. The sequencing sample was made of naive CD4+ T cells from PBMCs. Per the publication, the cell subset or site label means: CD45RA+ positively selected. The chain was built from TRBV10-3 and TRBJ1-1, with a tentative D gene TRBD1 over 6 matching bases. CDR3 loop: CAISPQAGQGDAFF. The sequenced DNA is TGTGCCATCAGTCCTCAAGCGGGACAAGGTGACGCTTTCTTT.